This T cell receptor beta chain is drawn from a study of OX40 agonist ivuxolimab in advanced cancers. Overall study: The group had a mean age of roughly 56 years, ranged from about 20 to 85, and was 82.7% male. Enrollees could have had prior anti-PD-1, anti-PD-L1 or anti-CTLA-4 therapy, which more than 30% had received.

Clones were sequenced by immunoSEQ multiplex PCR, and TCRdb holds only the in-frame ones, with some missing. The table records about 83,000 clones, approximately 91% of them present only once. General observations from the study: Clonal expansion among partial responders at 0.1-3.0 mg/kg ranked near the lowest. Antigen targets of the expanded peripheral T cells went undetermined.

Concerning this clone itself: What it binds is not known.

Material: CD4+ or CD8+ T cells sorted from blood, obtained in a trial of the OX40 agonist ivuxolimab. The sequence came from an adult with an advanced solid tumor such as melanoma, head and neck, liver or kidney cancer.

Here the CDR3 reads CASRGQGLFYTF. CDR3 sequence (DNA): TGTGCCAGCCGAGGACAGGGCTTATTCTACACCTTC. The chain uses TRBV25-1 and TRBJ1-2; 8 positions match TRBD1. The CDR3 has 12 residues. The germline CDR1 and CDR2 sequences are MGHDK and SYGVNS. The V segment lost 8 bases and the J segment 10 bases; nucleotides outside the gene matches: 9.